The next 28 T cell receptor beta chains were all read from a single sample in a study of blood T cell repertoires in COVID-19. The method was immunoSEQ multiplex PCR; TCRdb's version includes in-frame clones alone and lacks a portion of them. The sample carries fewer than 350,000 clones, approximately 90% recorded once. Sequenced: PBMCs or T cells enriched from blood (not recorded which). The receptor set was obtained from a man in his forties who had been exposed to COVID-19.

The rearrangement links TRBV19 to TRBJ1-5; 7 nucleotides agree with TRBD1. Germline V gives CDR1 LNHDA, CDR2 SQIVND (reference sequence). The CDR3 extends over 12 amino acids. The trim removed 8 bases at V and 5 bases at J, leaving 3 bases unmatched. DNA for the CDR3: TGTGCCAGTCGGGACAGAGATCAGCCCCAGCATTTT. Amino acid sequence: CASRDRDQPQHF.

This chain joins TRBV28 and TRBJ1-5; D is undetermined. V was pared by 5 bases and J by 4 bases, with 15 bases between. Germline CDR1 is MDHEN and CDR2 is SYDVKM. The length of the CDR3 is 15 residues. The CDR3 loop reads CASSPPVAENQPQHF. CDR3 DNA sequence: TGTGCCAGCAGTCCCCCGGTGGCGGAAAATCAGCCCCAGCATTTT.

The J gene is TRBJ2-1, the V gene TRBV29-1, with 7 nucleotides matching TRBD2. Per the germline V gene, CDR1 is SQVTM and CDR2 is ANQGSEA. The junction had 5 bases not matched to a gene; V was cut back by 6 bases and J by 3 bases. This CDR3 comprises 13 residues. CDR3 region: CSVVLADYNEQFF. The CDR3 region has the DNA TGCAGCGTAGTGCTAGCGGACTACAATGAGCAGTTCTTC.

The gene calls are TRBV11-2 and TRBJ1-5; no clear D. CDR1 is SGHAT and CDR2 is FQNNGV in the germline V gene. The CDR3 totals 14 residues. Trimming cost V 5 bases and J 2 bases, with 10 bases left between them. CDR3 in amino acids: CASSTGMGNQPQHF. The DNA of the CDR3 is TGTGCCAGCAGCACCGGGATGGGCAATCAGCCCCAGCATTTT. Full variable domain (outside the CDR3, taken from reference TRBV11-2 and TRBJ1-5): EAGVAQSPRYKIIEKRQSVAFWCNPISGHATLYWYQQILGQGPKLLIQFQNNGVVDDSQLPKDRFSAERLKGVDSTLKIQPAKLEDSAVYLCASSTGMGNQPQHFGDGTRLSIL.

The V gene is TRBV29-1, the J gene TRBJ2-7; 8 bases agree with TRBD2. CDR1 and CDR2 from the germline V gene are SQVTM and ANQGSEA. Losses at the gene ends were 0 bases for V and 2 bases for J; bases not matched to a gene: 6. The CDR3 covers 15 residues. The DNA of the CDR3 is TGCAGCGTTGAAGAATCCGACGGGAGGGCCTACGAGCAGTACTTC. This gives the protein CSVEESDGRAYEQYF.

This clone was recorded once. The chain has TRBV2 and TRBJ2-1, with 12 bases matching TRBD1. The CDR3 has 15 amino acids. Unmatched junction bases numbered 7, after V lost 6 bases and J lost 7 bases. Germline V CDR1 and CDR2: SNHLY, FYNNEI. The DNA for the CDR3 is TGTGCCAGCAGGGAGGGGACAGGGGGCAGGAATGAGCAGTTCTTC. It is translated as CASREGTGGRNEQFF.

This clone was found once. The genes are TRBV2 and TRBJ2-7; TRBD2 matches at 7 bases. The V segment lost 6 bases and the J segment 0 bases; nucleotides outside the gene matches: 17. Germline V lookup: CDR1 SNHLY, CDR2 FYNNEI. This CDR3 comprises 18 residues. CDR3 in amino acids: CASRAEGLLATSSYEQYF. The CDR3 DNA sequence: TGTGCCAGCAGGGCGGAGGGCCTACTAGCGACATCCTCCTACGAGCAGTACTTC.

The chain is built from TRBV5-1 and TRBJ1-5; possibly TRBD1 for D (5 bases). The CDR3 is 15 amino acids. V lost 0 bases and J lost 6, with 13 bases in between. CDR1 is SGHRS, CDR2 YFSETQ, per germline. The CDR3 region has the DNA TGCGCCAGCAGCTTGGGGACGGGGGATTTTCAGCCCCAGCATTTT. Amino acid sequence: CASSLGTGDFQPQHF.

The chain uses TRBV4-1 and TRBJ2-5; weak D call: TRBD2 (5 bases). Germline V CDR1 and CDR2: MGHRA, YSYEKL. This CDR3 comprises 16 residues. Trimming left V 2 bases short and J 2 bases short, with 15 bases between. The CDR3 here is CASSQQWGVVQETQYF. CDR3 sequence (DNA): TGCGCCAGCAGCCAACAGTGGGGAGTCGTACAAGAGACCCAGTACTTC.

CDR3 amino acids: CASSVDRRQVFF. The DNA of the CDR3 is TGTGCCAGCAGCGTAGACAGGAGGCAGGTTTTCTTC. The chain links TRBV4-2 to TRBJ2-1; D possibly corresponds to TRBD1 (6 bases). V was shortened by 5 bases and J by 16 bases, with 18 bases between the two germline ends. The CDR3 covers 12 residues. Germline V gene data show CDR1 as LGHNA and CDR2 as YNFKEQ.

The chain joins TRBV7-9 to TRBJ2-7; D is perhaps TRBD1 (6 bases). CDR3 length: 14 amino acids. Germline V gene sequence: CDR1 SEHNR, CDR2 FQNEAQ (reference sequence). The V gene lost 4 bases and the J gene lost 0 bases, with 10 bases spanning the gap. The chain's CDR3 is CASSSGQSSYEQYF. The CDR3 region has the DNA TGTGCCAGCAGCTCCGGACAGAGCTCCTACGAGCAGTACTTC.

The V call is TRBV5-1, the J call TRBJ2-3; 11 bases line up with TRBD2. Germline assignment: CDR1 SGHRS and CDR2 YFSETQ. The CDR3 extends over 18 amino acids. Trimming took 4 bases from V and 0 from J; bases not matched to a gene: 10. Written as DNA, the CDR3 is TGCGCCAGCAGCCTCACCGGGACTAGCGGATCTAGCACAGATACGCAGTATTTT. Protein product: CASSLTGTSGSSTDTQYF.

The chain is built from TRBV5-6 and TRBJ2-7; TRBD2 agrees at 8 bases. The V gene's germline CDR1 is SGHDT and CDR2 YYEEEE. The CDR3 spans 13 residues. Losses at the gene ends were 3 bases for V and 4 bases for J; bases not matched to a gene: 3. CDR3 DNA sequence: TGTGCCAGCAGCTACGGGGGGGATTACGAGCAGTACTTC. Encoded protein: CASSYGGDYEQYF.

The chain combines TRBV4-2 with TRBJ2-3; 10 bases line up with TRBD2. V shed 4 bases, J shed 5 bases, and the junction held 9 bases outside the gene matches. Germline V lookup: CDR1 LGHNA, CDR2 YNFKEQ. The CDR3 runs 16 residues. CDR3 loop: CASSRAASGSKDTQYF. The CDR3 nucleotides are TGTGCCAGCAGCCGCGCGGCTAGCGGGAGTAAAGATACGCAGTATTTT.

The rearrangement uses TRBV18 and TRBJ1-1, with no clear D. The V end was cut by 3 bases, the J end by 1 base, with 3 bases between. Germline V gene sequence: CDR1 KGHSH, CDR2 LQKENI. The CDR3 runs 12 residues. The CDR3 nucleotides are TGTGCCAGCTCACCCTCGAACACTGAAGCTTTCTTT. It codes for CASSPSNTEAFF.

The chain has TRBV4-3 and TRBJ2-7, with 8 bases identical to TRBD1. The V gene's germline CDR1 is LGHNA and CDR2 YSLEER. This CDR3 comprises 12 residues. Trimming cost V 5 bases and J 6 bases; bases outside gene matches: 3. The CDR3 bases are TGCGCCAGCAGCTATGGACAGGGCGAGCAGTACTTC. Its protein is CASSYGQGEQYF.

The chain recombines TRBV7-9 with TRBJ1-2; 7 nucleotides agree with TRBD1. The germline gives CDR1 SEHNR, CDR2 FQNEAQ (reference sequence). V was pared by 5 bases and J by 6 bases, with 9 bases of the junction left unmatched. The CDR3 totals 14 residues. CDR3 protein: CASSETRQGHGYTF. CDR3 nucleotides: TGTGCCAGCAGCGAGACACGACAGGGCCATGGCTACACCTTC.

This chain links TRBV19 with TRBJ2-1, with 9 positions matching TRBD2. The CDR3 contains 15 residues. Germline-derived CDR1 and CDR2 are LNHDA and SQIVND (reference sequence). V shed 4 bases, J shed 6 bases, and the junction held 7 bases outside the gene matches. The CDR3 loop is CASSTLAGTPNEQFF. Here the CDR3 DNA reads TGTGCCAGTAGTACCCTAGCGGGAACTCCCAATGAGCAGTTCTTC. Together with reference TRBV19 and TRBJ2-1, the CDR3 gives the full variable domain: DGGITQSPKYLFRKEGQNVTLSCEQNLNHDAMYWYRQDPGQGLRLIYYSQIVNDFQKGDIAEGYSVSREKKESFPLTVTSAQKNPTAFYLCASSTLAGTPNEQFFGPGTRLTVL.

This clone has only a few counts. This chain uses TRBV11-2 with TRBJ2-7; D not certain. V shed 1 base and J shed 3 bases, with 13 bases lying between them. CDR3 length: 15 amino acids. Germline V CDR1 and CDR2: SGHAT, FQNNGV. The CDR3 DNA follows: TGTGCCAGCAGCTTAGTCTTGGGCTCCAACTACGAGCAGTACTTC. It translates to CASSLVLGSNYEQYF.

The chain uses TRBV29-1 and TRBJ2-2, with 12 bases that match TRBD2. Germline V gene data show CDR1 as SQVTM and CDR2 as ANQGSEA. The CDR3 spans 15 residues. J gave up 3 bases and V 6 bases, and 5 bases lay outside the gene matches. CDR3 residues: CSVTSGRSHTGELFF. The CDR3 region has the DNA TGCAGCGTCACTAGCGGGAGGTCTCACACCGGGGAGCTGTTTTTT.

V and J are TRBV18 and TRBJ1-4, with a weak D call TRBD1 (6 bases). Trimming left V 3 bases short and J 8 bases short, with 13 bases between. The CDR3 contains 14 residues. Germline V lookup: CDR1 KGHSH, CDR2 LQKENI. The DNA for the CDR3 is TGTGCCAGCTCACCGGGACCCAGGGGAGAAAAACTGTTTTTT. It encodes CASSPGPRGEKLFF.

The V call is TRBV9, the J call TRBJ2-3, with D hard to call. The ends were cut back, 3 bases at V and 1 base at J, with 6 bases in the middle. The CDR3 has 13 residues. Germline CDR1 and CDR2: SGDLS and YYNGEE. This CDR3 is CASSEAGTDTQYF. The CDR3, as DNA: TGTGCCAGCAGCGAGGCGGGCACAGATACGCAGTATTTT.

The chain has TRBV27 and TRBJ2-1; 11 positions match TRBD1. Unmatched junction bases numbered 11, after V lost 2 bases and J lost 8 bases. Germline values: CDR1 MNHEY, CDR2 SMNVEV (reference sequence). The CDR3 extends over 17 amino acids. The CDR3 bases are TGTGCCAGCAGTTTAATTCCGGGGACAGGGGGTGTCTATGAGCAGTTCTTC. Translation: CASSLIPGTGGVYEQFF.

The table lists this clone with a count of one. This sequence joins TRBV6-2 or TRBV6-3 and TRBJ2-1; the D is unclear. Germline loops: CDR1 MNHEY, CDR2 SVGEGT. This CDR3 is built from 16 residues. Trimming pared 0 bases from V and 5 bases from J, leaving 14 bases between. CDR3 amino acids: CASSYSIALANNEQFF. CDR3 nucleotide sequence: TGTGCCAGCAGTTACTCGATTGCTCTGGCAAACAATGAGCAGTTCTTC.

Only a few counts were recorded for this clone. The chain combines TRBV29-1 with TRBJ2-3; D may be TRBD2 (6 bases). The CDR3 is made up of 13 amino acids. Germline V lookup: CDR1 SQVTM, CDR2 ANQGSEA. V gave up 5 bases and J gave up 3 bases, with 12 bases separating them. The CDR3 loop is CSVISGRTDTQYF. Written as DNA, the CDR3 is TGCAGCGTTATTTCCGGGAGAACAGATACGCAGTATTTT.

As to this clone: Other DNA sequences in this sample translate to the same CDR3. This chain uses TRBV5-1 with TRBJ2-3; D gene uncertain. CDR3 size: 12 residues. Per germline, CDR1 SGHRS and CDR2 YFSETQ. V lost 0 bases and J 3 bases, leaving 2 bases between the germline ends. In nucleotides, the CDR3 is TGCGCCAGCAGCTTGGCTACAGATACGCAGTATTTT. This gives the protein CASSLATDTQYF.

CDR3 loop: CASSYSDRALRGYTF. CDR3 nucleotide sequence: TGTGCCAGCAGTTACTCAGACAGGGCGTTACGGGGCTACACCTTC. This chain uses TRBV6-5 with TRBJ1-2, with 7 bases lining up with TRBD1. The germline CDR1 and CDR2 sequences are MNHEY and SVGAGI. This CDR3 spans 15 amino acids. The trim removed 0 bases at V and 8 bases at J, leaving 9 bases unmatched.

The gene calls are TRBV4-1 and TRBJ1-4; D is uncertain. Per the germline V gene, CDR1 is MGHRA and CDR2 is YSYEKL. The CDR3 runs to 14 residues. V was cut by 0 bases and J by 7 bases, with 9 bases left in between. The CDR3 nucleotides read TGCGCCAGCAGCCAAGACCGCGGCCTTGAAAAACTGTTTTTT. It is translated as CASSQDRGLEKLFF.